This TCR beta chain is drawn from a study of cytomegalovirus exposure and HLA in healthy donors (dated 2017 in TCRdb). As for the study more broadly: In an earlier analysis of approximately 500 of the donors, 250 to 350 Gb of sequence data and 90 million to 130 million unique TCR beta sequences from roughly 200 million T cells were reported. The study used immunosequencing to profile the T cell repertoires of some 600 subjects and linked those repertoires to cytomegalovirus serostatus. Of the roughly 400 genotyped donors, 81% fell in the genetic ancestry cluster associated with self-reported Caucasian donors. The study combined high-throughput TCR immunosequencing, statistical association of individual TCRs with disease status, and machine learning to predict cytomegalovirus infection status. All discovery cohort repertoires had been generated on a single sequencing platform. Four or five DR-DQ haplotypes were treated as single units for association and clustering because of strong linkage in the cohort. Roughly 290 gigabases of sequencing data and 75 million to 85 million unique TCR sequences made up an early release that covered some 640 HLA-typed donors. In addition to the first cohort of 666 subjects, a separate validation cohort of 120 different subjects was used. Donor age, sex, ethnicity and CMV serostatus were collected together with the repertoire data. On average, roughly 250,000 unique TCR beta nucleotide sequences were sequenced per donor among more than 350 genotyped donors of the cohort, with about 19% of those sequences being non-productive. Class I and class II HLA loci were covered by the typing at four-digit resolution. Typing coverage differed by locus: A, B, C, DRB1 and DQB1 were typed in about 620-640 donors, DQA1 in 500 to 550, DPA1 in around 580, and DPB1 in 450 to 490. In the later analysis, no new phenotypic data were used to find candidate immune exposures; instead, reliance was placed on TCR beta sequences and their occurrence across donors. An earlier analysis of 587 of the donors applied high-throughput TCR beta sequencing to assess whether each TCR beta V gene segment acted as functional or pseudogenic. The aim of the study was to test whether cataloging public T cell receptors could identify signatures of past pathogen exposure. To study patterns of TCR occurrence, a later analysis re-analyzed previously published TCR beta repertoires from around 660 donors and added high-resolution HLA genotyping. In a later genetic analysis, genome-wide SNP genotypes for about three fifths of the 666 donors were used, and that subset was treated as a discovery cohort.

In total, about 650 healthy bone marrow donors made up the cohort. At the time of sampling, every cohort member was nominally healthy, though immune exposures that went unrecorded were likely present. The donor was CMV seronegative and was included in the group of about 400 seronegative cohort members. A peripheral blood sample was provided by each donor, and peripheral blood mononuclear cells were used for TCR beta sequencing. Genomic DNA was extracted from the blood cell samples with the Qiagen DNeasy Blood Extraction Kit. The method behind the library was the immunoSEQ multiplex PCR assay. For the multiplex PCR, a mixture combining 60 forward primers for TCR Vbeta segments and 13 reverse primers for TCR Jbeta segments was used. The CDR3 region of rearranged TCR beta genes was amplified from genomic DNA by a multiplex PCR assay. The amplified TCR beta libraries were sequenced on the Illumina HiSeq System as 87-base-pair reads. In the original analysis: In a later analysis, tens of millions of unique TCR beta chains were counted across the roughly 700 repertoires, and around 11 million of these chains were shared by at least two donors. Raw reads were error-corrected and collapsed into unique sequences by a nearest-neighbor algorithm in which closely related sequences were merged to remove PCR and sequencing errors. CDR3 sequences were aligned to IMGT reference sequences to assign V, D and J gene segments. For a sequence to be retained, a match of at least six nucleotides to both a V gene segment and a J gene segment was required. Rearrangements were called productive when the CDR3 lacked stop codons and stayed in frame with V and J; all others were non-productive. CDR3 was defined according to IMGT convention as the region running from the second conserved V-encoded cysteine to the conserved J-encoded phenylalanine. In an earlier analysis of some 550 of the donors, sequences lacking an unambiguous match to a single V gene segment were excluded. In an earlier analysis of almost 600 of the donors, a V segment was called functional when productive rearrangements were above 56.7%, and segregating when the standard deviation between donors exceeded 5%. To diagnose cytomegalovirus status from the catalog of TCR beta chain sequences, a statistical classification framework was built. V and J gene assignment, in a later analysis, came from comparing TCR nucleotide sequences with IMGT/GENE-DB human TR gene sequences. The TCRdist pipeline was used in a later analysis to assign CDR3 sequences and most-parsimonious VDJ recombination scenarios. In a later analysis, every TCR beta chain was defined by the combination of its CDR3 amino acid sequence and its V-gene family, and reads without a unique V-gene family were dropped. As a way to deal with suspected cross-contamination and a sequencing artifact, a later analysis dropped hundreds of nucleotide sequences that were highly shared and had low generation probability. In a later analysis, a clonal expansion index was calculated for each public chain from normalized within-repertoire ranks of inferred template counts. In a later analysis, generation probabilities were computed with a VDJ recombination model fitted to out-of-frame rearrangements, and the resulting probabilities were checked against IGoR. A later analysis scored TCR-TCR, TCR-HLA and TCR-CMV co-occurrence with hypergeometric tests, applying a repertoire-size bias correction to TCR pairs. A later analysis estimated false discovery rates by permuting HLA or CMV assignments 20 times. In a later analysis, co-occurring TCRs were grouped with DBSCAN, and TCRdist sequence similarity was added when clustering was performed within HLA-allele-positive subsets. Repertoires with fewer than 30,000 or more than 120,000 public chains were left out of co-occurrence clustering, as were about five repertoires with anomalous nucleotide sharing. Drawn from immuneACCESS, this table holds only the in-frame rearrangements with V and J called that TCRdb kept. Clones are partly lost; checked studies trace under half to an unresolved V gene and leave the rest unexplained. The V and J calls and the clone size are those of that table, but D and trimming were determined from the DNA. The sample table records about 170,000 clones; more than 70% of these occur just once. About 0.39% of the sample is in the top ten clones.

What the study reported, not specific to this receptor: In a later genetic analysis, fewer N-insertions in productive TCRs were reported among donors in an Asian-associated ancestry cluster than the approximately 710-donor mean. Most TCR sequences were observed very rarely across donors, whereas some public TCRs were present in many individuals. Linkage disequilibrium might explain the correlated functional status among segregating V segments, but an unknown experimental factor could not be ruled out. Strong co-occurrence of HLA alleles, especially DR and DQ, made assigning TCR associations to individual alleles difficult. Specific HLA alleles were associated with about 17,000 TCR beta sequences at a false discovery rate of 0.05 in a later analysis. The study gave a list of about 170 TCR beta chains associated with cytomegalovirus. In vitro tests confirmed that a few of the cytomegalovirus-associated TCR beta chains recognize cytomegalovirus antigens. Because counts were too low, some 17 rarely observed V segments, including chromosome 9 orphons, were left out of the earlier analysis of 587 of the donors. This cohort had only TCR beta chains sequenced, and the lack of alpha or paired-chain data limited which features could be detected. A later analysis found that most CMV-associated TCR beta chains appeared HLA-restricted, with HLA associations seemingly driven largely by CMV exposure. The only immune exposure information available for the cohort was CMV serostatus. A further reported finding was that TCR beta sequences accurately predicted the HLA-A and HLA-B alleles for most subjects in the first cohort. Some IMGT-functional V segments, including TRBV6-2 and TRBV6-3, could not be told apart with the 87-base-pair reads, so those segments were excluded. In a later genetic analysis, a missense DCLRE1C variant was associated with V-gene and J-gene trimming of TCR beta chains, and the association was replicated in an independent cohort. The presence/absence analyses assumed that sequencing depth was roughly uniform across donors, and that assumption may not be true. In a later analysis, HLA-associated TCR beta chains were found to be more clonally expanded and to have lower generation probabilities than equally common non-associated chains. HLA typing was unavailable for some donors at each locus, so association tests used only the typed subset. The sequencing pipeline was judged likely to have produced a cluster of highly shared sequence variants as a technical artifact. A later analysis found that TCR association rates varied across HLA loci, with DRB1 alleles showing the most associated TCRs and HLA-C alleles the fewest. According to the authors, the approach could potentially be generalized to other disease states and immunological phenotypes. In an earlier analysis of roughly 500 of the donors, most TCR beta V segments appeared in productive rearrangements about 90% or about 30% of the time, broadly matching IMGT annotations. The classifier was reported to diagnose cytomegalovirus status with high specificity and sensitivity in both the original and validation cohorts. Several of the top co-occurrence clusters appeared to be linked to parvovirus B19, influenza, CMV and Epstein-Barr virus, according to a later analysis.

The CDR3 sequence holds 17 residues, the cysteine and phenylalanine included. CDR3 DNA is the only sequence kept; it has 51 bases, read in frame from the first base. Sequences SGDLS (CDR1) and YYNGEE (CDR2) are obtained from the germline V gene. At the junction V is shortened by 3 bases and J by 5 bases; bases outside the gene matches: 10. Concerning this clone: The antigen it binds to is not known. Base qualities are not at hand, and no much larger clone is one base apart.

The V and J genes are TRBV9 and TRBJ2-5, with 13 middle bases fitting TRBD2. The sequence came from a boy aged 2 to 10 in good health and CMV-seronegative. The sample was PBMCs. The CDR3 loop reads CASSAGLAGSWWETQYF. The nucleotide sequence reads TGTGCCAGCAGCGCGGGACTAGCGGGAAGTTGGTGGGAGACCCAGTACTTC.